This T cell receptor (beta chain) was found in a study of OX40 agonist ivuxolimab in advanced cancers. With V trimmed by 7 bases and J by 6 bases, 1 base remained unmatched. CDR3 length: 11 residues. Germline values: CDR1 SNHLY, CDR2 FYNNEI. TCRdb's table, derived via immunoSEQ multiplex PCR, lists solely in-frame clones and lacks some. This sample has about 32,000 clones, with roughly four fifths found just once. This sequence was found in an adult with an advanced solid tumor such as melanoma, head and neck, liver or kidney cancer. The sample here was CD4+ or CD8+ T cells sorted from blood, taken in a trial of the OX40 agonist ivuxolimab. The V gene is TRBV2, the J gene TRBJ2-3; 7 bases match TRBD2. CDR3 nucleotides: TGTGCCAGCACCGGGGGGGATACGCAGTATTTT. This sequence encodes CASTGGDTQYF.